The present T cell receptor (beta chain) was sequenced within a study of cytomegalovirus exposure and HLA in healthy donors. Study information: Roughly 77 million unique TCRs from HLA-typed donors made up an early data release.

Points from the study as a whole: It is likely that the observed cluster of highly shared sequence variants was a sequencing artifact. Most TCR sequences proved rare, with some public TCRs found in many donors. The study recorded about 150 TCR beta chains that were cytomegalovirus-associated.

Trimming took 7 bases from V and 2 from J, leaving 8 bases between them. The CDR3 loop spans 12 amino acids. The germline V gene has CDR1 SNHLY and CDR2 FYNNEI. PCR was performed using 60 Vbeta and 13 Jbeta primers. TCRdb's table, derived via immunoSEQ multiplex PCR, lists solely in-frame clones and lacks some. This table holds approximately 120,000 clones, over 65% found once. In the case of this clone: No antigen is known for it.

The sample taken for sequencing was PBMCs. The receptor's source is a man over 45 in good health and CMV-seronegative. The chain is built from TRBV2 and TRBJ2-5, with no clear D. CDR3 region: CASTIAQETQYF. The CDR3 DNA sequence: TGTGCCAGCACCATAGCTCAAGAGACCCAGTACTTC.